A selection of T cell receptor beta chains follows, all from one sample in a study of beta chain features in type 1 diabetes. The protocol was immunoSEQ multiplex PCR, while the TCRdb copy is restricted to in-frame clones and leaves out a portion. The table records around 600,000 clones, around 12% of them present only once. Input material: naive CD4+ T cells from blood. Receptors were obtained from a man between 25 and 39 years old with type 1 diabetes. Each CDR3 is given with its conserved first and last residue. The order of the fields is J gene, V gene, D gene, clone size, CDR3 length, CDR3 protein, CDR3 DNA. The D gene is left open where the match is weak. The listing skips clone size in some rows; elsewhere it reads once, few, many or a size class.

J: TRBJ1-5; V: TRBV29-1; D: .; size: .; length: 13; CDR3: CSAGEGTHQPQHF; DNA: TGCAGCGCTGGAGAAGGGACCCATCAGCCCCAGCATTTT
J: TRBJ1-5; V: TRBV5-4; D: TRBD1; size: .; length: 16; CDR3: CASSLGGQAGDQPQHF; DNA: TGTGCCAGCAGCTTGGGAGGACAGGCGGGGGACCAGCCCCAGCATTTT
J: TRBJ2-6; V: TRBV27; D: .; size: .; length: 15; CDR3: CASSPLGAGANVLTF; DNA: TGTGCCAGCAGCCCTCTGGGGGCTGGGGCCAACGTCCTGACTTTC
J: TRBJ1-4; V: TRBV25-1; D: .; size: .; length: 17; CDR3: CASSDANSDARWEKLFF; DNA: TGTGCCAGCAGTGACGCCAATTCCGACGCCCGGTGGGAAAAACTGTTTTTT
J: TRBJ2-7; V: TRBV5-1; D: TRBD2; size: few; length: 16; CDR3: CASSPGLDSGGREQYF; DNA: TGCGCCAGCAGCCCGGGGCTTGATAGCGGGGGGCGCGAGCAGTACTTC
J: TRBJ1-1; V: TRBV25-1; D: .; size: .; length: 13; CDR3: CASRIQESTEAFF; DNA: TGTGCCAGCCGCATCCAGGAGAGCACTGAAGCTTTCTTT
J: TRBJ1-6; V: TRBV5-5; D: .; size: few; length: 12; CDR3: CASSWGGSPLHF; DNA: TGTGCCAGCAGCTGGGGGGGTTCACCCCTCCACTTT
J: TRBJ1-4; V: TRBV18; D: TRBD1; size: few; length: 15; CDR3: CASSPLGQGGEKLFF; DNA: TGTGCCAGCTCACCCTTAGGACAGGGTGGAGAAAAACTGTTTTTT
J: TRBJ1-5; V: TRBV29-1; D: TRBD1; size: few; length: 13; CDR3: CSVLDREGQPQHF; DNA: TGCAGCGTACTAGACAGGGAAGGTCAGCCCCAGCATTTT
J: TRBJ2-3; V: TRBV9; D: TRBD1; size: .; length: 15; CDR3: CASSNRQGHTDTQYF; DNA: TGTGCCAGCAGCAACCGACAGGGCCACACAGATACGCAGTATTTT
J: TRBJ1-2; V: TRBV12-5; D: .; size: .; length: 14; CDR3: CASGLVNGAEGYTF; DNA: TGTGCTAGTGGTTTGGTAAATGGGGCGGAGGGCTACACCTTC
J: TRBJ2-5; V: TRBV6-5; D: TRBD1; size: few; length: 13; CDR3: CASSRQGTETQYF; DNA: TGTGCCAGCAGTCGACAGGGTACGGAGACCCAGTACTTC
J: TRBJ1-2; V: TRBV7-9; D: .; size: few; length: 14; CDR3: CASSLLYRGFGYTF; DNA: TGTGCCAGCAGCCTCCTGTACCGGGGCTTTGGCTACACCTTC
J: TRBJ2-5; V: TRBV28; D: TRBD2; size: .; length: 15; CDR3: CASSRGTSGKETQYF; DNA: TGTGCCAGCAGCCGGGGGACTAGCGGAAAAGAGACCCAGTACTTC
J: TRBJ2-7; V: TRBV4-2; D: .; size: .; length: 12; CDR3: CASSPTIYEQYF; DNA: TGTGCCAGCAGTCCCACAATTTACGAGCAGTACTTC
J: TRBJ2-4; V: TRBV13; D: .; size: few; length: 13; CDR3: CASSPGSGDIQYF; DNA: TGTGCCAGCAGCCCGGGGTCGGGAGACATTCAGTACTTC
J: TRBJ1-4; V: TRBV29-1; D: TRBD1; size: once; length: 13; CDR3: CSVADRGHEKLFF; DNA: TGCAGCGTAGCGGACAGGGGGCATGAAAAACTGTTTTTT
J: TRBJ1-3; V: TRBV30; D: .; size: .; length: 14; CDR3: CAGIRLLSGNTIYF; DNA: TGTGCCGGGATTCGACTGCTTTCTGGAAACACCATATATTTT
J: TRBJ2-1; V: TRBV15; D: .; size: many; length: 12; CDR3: CATSRAQGEQFF; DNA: TGTGCCACCAGCAGGGCCCAGGGTGAGCAGTTCTTC
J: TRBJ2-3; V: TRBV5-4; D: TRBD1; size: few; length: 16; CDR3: CASSSARTGYSDTQYF; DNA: TGTGCCAGCAGCTCGGCTAGGACAGGGTACTCAGATACGCAGTATTTT
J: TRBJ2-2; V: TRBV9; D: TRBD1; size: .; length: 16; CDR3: CASSLMGQGLTGELFF; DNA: TGTGCCAGCAGCCTAATGGGACAGGGGCTCACCGGGGAGCTGTTTTTT
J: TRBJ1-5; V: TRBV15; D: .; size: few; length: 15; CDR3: CATSRDMQGPQPQHF; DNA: TGTGCCACCAGCAGAGATATGCAGGGTCCCCAGCCCCAGCATTTT
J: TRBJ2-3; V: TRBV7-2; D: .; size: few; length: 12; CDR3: CASSLALDTQYF; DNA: TGTGCCAGCAGCTTAGCGCTAGATACGCAGTATTTT
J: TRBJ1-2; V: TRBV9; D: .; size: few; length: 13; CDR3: CASSDQGSYGYTF; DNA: TGTGCCAGCAGCGATCAGGGTAGCTATGGCTACACCTTC
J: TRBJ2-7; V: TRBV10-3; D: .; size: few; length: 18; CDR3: CAISASPGRIGPLYEQYF; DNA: TGTGCCATCAGTGCTTCGCCAGGGCGTATAGGTCCCCTCTACGAGCAGTACTTC
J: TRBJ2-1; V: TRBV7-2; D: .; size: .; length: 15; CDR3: CASSLGAGEYNEQFF; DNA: TGTGCCAGCAGCTTAGGGGCAGGGGAGTACAATGAGCAGTTCTTC
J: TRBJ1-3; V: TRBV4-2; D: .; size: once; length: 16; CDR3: CASSPGEGSSGNTIYF; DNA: TGTGCCAGCAGCCCTGGCGAGGGGTCCTCTGGAAACACCATATATTTT
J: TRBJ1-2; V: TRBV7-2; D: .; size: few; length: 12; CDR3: CASSLLVDGYTF; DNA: TGTGCCAGCAGCTTACTCGTGGATGGCTACACCTTC
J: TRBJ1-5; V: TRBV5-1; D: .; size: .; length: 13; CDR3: CASSLSHGQPQHF; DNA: TGCGCCAGCAGCTTGAGCCACGGTCAGCCCCAGCATTTT
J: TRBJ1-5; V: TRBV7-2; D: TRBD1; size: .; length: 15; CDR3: CASSLQGAEGQPQHF; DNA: TGTGCCAGCAGCTTACAGGGGGCGGAGGGACAGCCCCAGCATTTT
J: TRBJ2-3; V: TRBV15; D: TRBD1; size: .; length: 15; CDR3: CATSSQTGSTDTQYF; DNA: TGTGCCACCAGCAGTCAGACAGGGAGCACAGATACGCAGTATTTT
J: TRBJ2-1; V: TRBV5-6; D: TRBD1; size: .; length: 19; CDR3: CASSFGTGAPRDPYNEQFF; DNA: TGTGCCAGCAGCTTCGGGACAGGGGCGCCTCGGGACCCCTACAATGAGCAGTTCTTC
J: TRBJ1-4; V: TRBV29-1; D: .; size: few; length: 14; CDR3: CSARPRGSEEKLFF; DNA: TGCAGCGCCAGACCTCGGGGGAGCGAAGAAAAACTGTTTTTT
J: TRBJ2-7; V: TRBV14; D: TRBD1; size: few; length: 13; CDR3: CASSQVTGREQYF; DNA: TGTGCCAGCAGCCAGGTGACAGGGCGCGAGCAGTACTTC
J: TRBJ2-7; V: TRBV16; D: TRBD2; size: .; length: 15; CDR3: CASRPTTTLANEQYF; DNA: TGTGCCAGCAGACCAACGACGACACTAGCGAACGAGCAGTACTTC
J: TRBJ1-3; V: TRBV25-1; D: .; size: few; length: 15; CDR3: CASSDRHPSGNTIYF; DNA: TGTGCCAGCAGTGACAGACACCCATCTGGAAACACCATATATTTT
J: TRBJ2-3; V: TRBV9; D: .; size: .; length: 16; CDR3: CASSAYPGQLTDTQYF; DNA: TGTGCCAGCAGCGCTTATCCGGGACAACTCACAGATACGCAGTATTTT
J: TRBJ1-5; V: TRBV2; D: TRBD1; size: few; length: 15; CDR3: CASSELDRANQPQHF; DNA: TGTGCCAGCAGTGAATTGGACAGGGCTAATCAGCCCCAGCATTTT
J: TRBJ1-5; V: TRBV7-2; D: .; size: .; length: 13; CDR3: CASSLSPPQPQHF; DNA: TGTGCCAGCAGCTTATCCCCCCCTCAGCCCCAGCATTTT
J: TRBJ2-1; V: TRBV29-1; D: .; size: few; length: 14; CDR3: CSVEGGALYNEQFF; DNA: TGCAGCGTTGAGGGGGGTGCCCTTTACAATGAGCAGTTCTTC
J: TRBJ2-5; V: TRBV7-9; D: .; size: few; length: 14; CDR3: CASSQNRNQETQYF; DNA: TGTGCCAGCAGCCAAAACAGGAACCAAGAGACCCAGTACTTC
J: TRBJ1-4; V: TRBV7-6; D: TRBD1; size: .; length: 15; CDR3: CASSGYRGREEKLFF; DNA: TGTGCCAGCAGCGGGTACAGGGGGCGGGAGGAAAAACTGTTTTTT
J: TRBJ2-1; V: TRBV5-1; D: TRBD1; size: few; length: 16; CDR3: CASSPDPSTGGNEQFF; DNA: TGCGCCAGCAGCCCCGATCCGTCGACAGGGGGCAATGAGCAGTTCTTC
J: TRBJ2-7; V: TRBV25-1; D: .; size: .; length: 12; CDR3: CASSETVYEQYF; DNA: TGTGCCAGCAGTGAAACGGTTTACGAGCAGTACTTC
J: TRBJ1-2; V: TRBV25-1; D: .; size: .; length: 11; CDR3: CASTGSRGYTF; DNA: TGTGCCAGCACGGGGTCGAGGGGCTACACCTTC
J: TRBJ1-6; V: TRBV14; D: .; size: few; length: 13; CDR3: CASSQVGDSPLHF; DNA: TGTGCCAGCAGCCAAGTGGGGGATTCACCCCTCCACTTT
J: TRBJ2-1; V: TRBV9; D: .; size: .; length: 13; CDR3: CASSPQVLDEQFF; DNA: TGTGCCAGCAGCCCGCAGGTACTTGATGAGCAGTTCTTC
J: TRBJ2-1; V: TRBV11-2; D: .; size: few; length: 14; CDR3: CASSGLRGYNEQFF; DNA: TGTGCCAGCAGCGGACTTAGAGGGTACAATGAGCAGTTCTTC
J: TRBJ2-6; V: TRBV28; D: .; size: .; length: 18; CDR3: CASSDLGGRGNGANVLTF; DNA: TGTGCCAGCAGCGACCTTGGAGGGCGGGGTAACGGGGCCAACGTCCTGACTTTC
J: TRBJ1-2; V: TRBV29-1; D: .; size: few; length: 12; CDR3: CSVVGDSLGYTF; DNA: TGCAGCGTTGTGGGCGACAGCCTCGGCTACACCTTC
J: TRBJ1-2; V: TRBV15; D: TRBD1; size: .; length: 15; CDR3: CATSRSWGTGLGYTF; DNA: TGTGCCACCAGCCGCTCGTGGGGGACAGGGCTTGGCTACACCTTC
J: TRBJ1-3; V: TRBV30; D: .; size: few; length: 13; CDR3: CAYGGNSGNTIYF; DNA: TGTGCCTACGGGGGGAACTCTGGAAACACCATATATTTT
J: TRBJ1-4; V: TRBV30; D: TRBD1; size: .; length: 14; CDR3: CAWSRQGPGEKLFF; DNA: TGTGCCTGGAGTAGACAGGGGCCGGGGGAAAAACTGTTTTTT
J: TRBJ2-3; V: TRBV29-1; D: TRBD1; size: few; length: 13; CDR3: CSVQGSSTDTQYF; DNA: TGCAGCGTACAGGGGTCCAGCACAGATACGCAGTATTTT
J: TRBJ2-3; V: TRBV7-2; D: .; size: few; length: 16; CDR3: CASSLRIAGFTDTQYF; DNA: TGTGCCAGCAGCTTAAGGATCGCGGGGTTCACAGATACGCAGTATTTT
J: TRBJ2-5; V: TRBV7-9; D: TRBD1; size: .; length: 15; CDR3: CASSLETGGAETQYF; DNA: TGTGCCAGCAGCTTAGAGACAGGGGGCGCGGAGACCCAGTACTTC
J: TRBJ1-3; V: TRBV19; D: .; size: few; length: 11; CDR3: CASYSGNTIYF; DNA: TGTGCCAGTTACTCTGGAAACACCATATATTTT
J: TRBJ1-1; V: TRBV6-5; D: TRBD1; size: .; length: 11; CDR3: CASTRQGEAFF; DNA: TGTGCCAGCACCAGACAGGGTGAAGCTTTCTTT
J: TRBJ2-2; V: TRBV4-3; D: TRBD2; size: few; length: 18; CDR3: CASSRGLAGAANTGELFF; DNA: TGCGCCAGCAGCAGAGGGCTAGCGGGGGCCGCGAACACCGGGGAGCTGTTTTTT
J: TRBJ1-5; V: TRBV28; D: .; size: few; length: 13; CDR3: CASNSGVDQPQHF; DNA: TGTGCCAGCAACAGTGGGGTGGATCAGCCCCAGCATTTT